The T cell receptor beta chain under discussion was sequenced for a study of blood T cell repertoires in COVID-19. Study-wide context: PBMCs, B-cell-depleted T cells, or T cells provided the cDNA or gDNA that made up the material.

Germline CDR1 and CDR2: SQVTM and ANQGSEA. This CDR3 comprises 13 residues. V lost 1 base and J 1 base, leaving 7 bases between the germline ends. Sequencing used immunoSEQ multiplex PCR; TCRdb keeps in-frame clones, though not all of them. The sample contains some 150,000 clones, 80% to 90% of which appear only once. Enrolled during active infection, Seattle patients were then followed longitudinally. The sequence derives from a woman aged 55 to 70 with COVID-19, enrolled during active disease. The chain is built from TRBV29-1 and TRBJ1-1; unclear D gene. Sequencing was done on a sample of peripheral blood. The DNA for the CDR3 is TGCAGCGTTGAAGCGACACCGAACACTGAAGCTTTCTTT. Amino acid sequence: CSVEATPNTEAFF.